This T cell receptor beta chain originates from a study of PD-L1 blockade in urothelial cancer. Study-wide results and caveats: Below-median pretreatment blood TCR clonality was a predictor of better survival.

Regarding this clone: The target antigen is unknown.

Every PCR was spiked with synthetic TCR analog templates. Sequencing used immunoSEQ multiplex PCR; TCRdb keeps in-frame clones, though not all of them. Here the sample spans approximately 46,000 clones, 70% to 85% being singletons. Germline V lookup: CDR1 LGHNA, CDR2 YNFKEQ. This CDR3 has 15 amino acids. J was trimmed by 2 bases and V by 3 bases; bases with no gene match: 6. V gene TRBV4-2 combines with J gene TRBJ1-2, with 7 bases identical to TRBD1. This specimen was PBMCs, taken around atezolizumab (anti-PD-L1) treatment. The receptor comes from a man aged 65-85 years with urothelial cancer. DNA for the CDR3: TGTGCCAGCAGCCAGGCGGGACAGAACAACTATGGCTACACCTTC. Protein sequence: CASSQAGQNNYGYTF.